What follows are 4 T cell receptor beta chains derived from one specimen sequenced in a study of radiotherapy plus CTLA-4 blockade in lung cancer. Some clones are missing from TCRdb's copy, which holds only in-frame ones; the method was immunoSEQ multiplex PCR. The table lists about 48,000 clones, approximately 78% of them singletons. This material consisted of peripheral blood, taken from a patient treated with radiotherapy plus ipilimumab. Receptors were obtained from a human donor with non-small cell lung cancer who had stable disease on radiotherapy plus ipilimumab.

This clone turned up a few times. The CDR3, as DNA: TGTGCCAGCAGCTGGGGCGGGGGGCTAGTCTACGAGCAGTACTTC. Protein product: CASSWGGGLVYEQYF. The rearrangement links TRBV27 to TRBJ2-5; 8 bases agree with TRBD2. The tail of the sequence fits TRBJ2-7 better, so the J call may be wrong. The length of the CDR3 is 15 residues. From germline, CDR1 is MNHEY and CDR2 SMNVEV (reference sequence).

About this clone itself: Other DNA sequences in the sample encode the same CDR3. The chain carries TRBV11-2 and TRBJ1-2, with a tentative D call TRBD1 (6 bases). Trimming took 4 bases from V and 2 from J, leaving 17 bases between them. The germline V gene encodes CDR1 SGHAT and CDR2 FQNNGV. The CDR3 is 16 residues long. DNA for the CDR3: TGTGCCAGCAGCTCAGTGCATAACAGGGCCAACTATGGCTACACCTTC. This encodes CASSSVHNRANYGYTF.

This clone has only one observation. V and J are TRBV28 and TRBJ1-5, with D possibly TRBD1 on 6 matching bases. CDR3 length: 16 residues. V was cut by 4 bases and J by 6 bases, with 19 bases left in between. Germline CDR1 is MDHEN and CDR2 is SYDVKM. In DNA form, the CDR3 reads TGTGCCAGCAGTTCATTGCGGACAGTCCCGGGTCAGCCCCAGCATTTT. Translation: CASSSLRTVPGQPQHF.

The chain links TRBV4-2 to TRBJ1-1, with D maybe TRBD1 (6 bases). Trimming removed 0 bases at V and 4 bases at J, with 30 bases between. The CDR3 loop spans 21 amino acids. Germline-derived CDR1 and CDR2 are LGHNA and YNFKEQ. The CDR3 sequence is CASSQDRGGKGWGGLSTEAFF. In DNA, the CDR3 is TGTGCCAGCAGCCAAGATCGAGGTGGGAAGGGGTGGGGGGGCTTGAGCACTGAAGCTTTCTTT.